This TCR beta chain was sequenced in a study of radiotherapy plus CTLA-4 blockade in lung cancer. The wider study: Among enrolled patients, 15% to 20% responded and roughly 28% achieved disease control. Findings and limits, study-wide: Reported findings show early blood T cell clone dynamics, with interferon-beta, best predicted response. Tumor-derived TCR clones expanded in blood after radiotherapy plus ipilimumab.

With ipilimumab providing CTLA-4 blockade, focal radiation was administered to patients who had chemo-refractory metastatic non-small-cell lung cancer. V lost 6 bases and J lost 4, with 12 bases in between. Germline CDR1 reads SNHLY; CDR2 reads FYNNEI. The CDR3 is 13 amino acids. A remark on this clone: Its matching antigen is unknown.

Measured with immunoSEQ multiplex PCR; TCRdb has only the in-frame clones, and not every one. Altogether about 99,000 clones are present, 70% to 90% being singletons, with the ten largest covering 4% to 6%. This clonotype originated in a human donor with non-small cell lung cancer that progressed on radiotherapy plus ipilimumab. This sequence joins TRBV2 and TRBJ1-2, with D uncertain. The sample consisted of peripheral blood, taken from a patient treated with radiotherapy plus ipilimumab. CDR3: CASREQTSYGYTF. The CDR3, as DNA: TGTGCCAGCAGGGAACAGACCAGCTATGGCTACACCTTC.